The next 16 T cell receptor beta chains were all read from a single sample in a study of blood T cells in healthy people across ages. Alongside a J-beta primer mix, a sample-barcoded 5' primer served in a second PCR lasting about 7 to 11 cycles. TCRdb re-called the 5' RACE reads through MiXCR, storing one row per CDR3 protein. In the table there are under 800,000 distinct CDR3 sequences, roughly 44% of which are singletons. Sequenced sample: blood. These TCRs come from a woman aged 55-69 years in good health.

This clonotype was counted a few times. This sequence joins TRBV7-2 and TRBJ2-3, with unresolved D. Trimming took off 2 bases at V and 0 bases at J, with 12 bases between the two ends. CDR1 is SGHTA and CDR2 is FQGNSA in the germline V gene. The CDR3 spans 16 residues. The CDR3: CASSLFGGTSTDTQYF. CDR3 DNA sequence: TGTGCCAGCAGCTTATTTGGCGGAACTAGCACAGATACGCAGTATTTT.

This clonotype was counted a single time. V gene TRBV6-4 combines with J gene TRBJ2-7, with TRBD1 matching 12 bases. The CDR3 totals 14 residues. With V trimmed by 6 bases and J by 10 bases, 10 bases remained unmatched. Germline loops: CDR1 MRHNA, CDR2 SNTAGT. CDR3 amino acids: CASSPGQGAQTQYF. CDR3 sequence (DNA): TGTGCCAGCAGCCCGGGACAGGGGGCGCAAACCCAGTACTTC.

This clonotype occurred many times. The CDR3 coding sequence is TGCAGCGTTACTAGCGGGGGGCCTTACGAGCAGTACTTC. This gives the protein CSVTSGGPYEQYF. V gene TRBV29-1 combines with J gene TRBJ2-7, with TRBD2 matching over 12 bases. The ends lost 5 bases at V and 4 bases at J; junction bases unmatched: 3. CDR1 is SQVTM, CDR2 ANQGSEA, per germline. The CDR3 runs to 13 residues.

The chain is built from TRBV12-3 or TRBV12-4 and TRBJ2-4; D unresolved. The J call may not be correct, given that the DNA end is closer to TRBJ2-7. CDR3 size: 12 residues. The CDR3 reads CASSLLRFEQYF. The CDR3, as DNA: TGTGCCAGCAGCCTCCTGAGGTTCGAGCAGTACTTC.

Concerning this clonotype: This may be a read error, as it is one base from a much larger clone. J is TRBJ2-4 and V is TRBV5-1; 8 bases are shared with TRBD2. The J call may be in error: the DNA end matches TRBJ2-5 better. The CDR3 is 14 amino acids. Germline V gene lookup returns CDR1 SGHRS and CDR2 YFSETQ. CDR3 sequence: CASSDQREQETQYF. The CDR3 DNA is TGCGCCAGCAGCGACCAGCGGGAGCAAGAGACCCAGTACTTC.

This clonotype was observed many times. This chain links TRBV27 with TRBJ2-1, with D unresolved. Germline assignment: CDR1 MNHEY and CDR2 SMNVEV (reference sequence). The CDR3 consists of 14 residues. V dropped 3 bases and J dropped 4 bases, with 10 bases sitting between them. Here the CDR3 reads CASSLDRNYNEQFF. The DNA for the CDR3 is TGTGCCAGCAGTTTGGACCGCAATTACAATGAGCAGTTCTTC.

Note on this clonotype: The germline gene is not matched at one end of the junction; a read error may be the cause. The chain is built from TRBV7-2 and TRBJ2-4, with 8 positions matching TRBD1. The J call is in doubt because the DNA end fits TRBJ2-7 better. Germline CDR1 reads SGHTA; CDR2 reads FQGNSA. The CDR3 length is 15 residues. The CDR3 nucleotides read TGTGTCAGCGGGCTAGGACAGGGCCTTCTTTACGAGCAGTACTTC. Amino acid sequence: CVSGLGQGLLYEQYF.

The chain links TRBV5-6 to TRBJ2-3, with D unclear. The germline V and J ends were trimmed by 3 bases and 14 bases, with 13 bases remaining between them. The germline CDR1 and CDR2 sequences are SGHDT and YYEEEE. The CDR3 is made up of 11 amino acids. The CDR3 DNA follows: TGTGCCAGCAGCTCTTCGATGGAGTGGTATTTT. Protein product: CASSSSMEWYF. Looking up the rest from reference TRBV5-6 and TRBJ2-3 gives the full variable domain: DAGVTQSPTHLIKTRGQQVTLRCSPKSGHDTVSWYQQALGQGPQFIFQYYEEEERQRGNFPDRFSGHQFPNYSSELNVNALLLGDSALYLCASSSSMEWYFGPGTRLTVL.

This clonotype was counted a few times. CDR3 bases: TGTGCCAGCCGCCAGAGCGGAGAGTTTGTTTACGAGCAGTACTTC. It codes for CASRQSGEFVYEQYF. The V call is TRBV28, the J call TRBJ2-7; D perhaps matches TRBD2 (5 bases). V was clipped by 8 bases and J by 4 bases, with 21 bases between them. The CDR3 is made up of 15 amino acids. In germline, CDR1 is MDHEN, CDR2 SYDVKM. Full variable domain (rest looked up from reference TRBV28 and TRBJ2-7): DVKVTQSSRYLVKRTGEKVFLECVQDMDHENMFWYRQDPGLGLRLIYFSYDVKMKEKGDIPEGYSVSREKKERFSLILESASTNQTSMYLCASRQSGEFVYEQYFGPGTRLTVT.

The chain links TRBV7-2 to TRBJ2-7; 9 nucleotides agree with TRBD1. Unmatched junction bases numbered 8, after V lost 4 bases and J lost 4 bases. Germline V gives CDR1 SGHTA, CDR2 FQGNSA. This CDR3 is built from 15 residues. The CDR3 protein is CASSSTRTGVYEQYF. In DNA form, the CDR3 reads TGTGCCAGCAGCTCGACCAGGACAGGGGTGTACGAGCAGTACTTC.

This chain joins TRBV24-1 and TRBJ1-5, with 9 bases aligning to TRBD1. From germline, CDR1 is KGHDR and CDR2 SFDVKD. CDR3 length: 15 amino acids. Trimming at V came to 5 bases and at J to 6 bases, leaving 7 bases not matched to a gene. DNA for the CDR3: TGTGCCACCAGTGTGTCGCACAGGGGGCCTCAGCCCCAGCATTTT. Protein: CATSVSHRGPQPQHF.

This clonotype was observed a handful of times. Here the CDR3 DNA reads TGTGCCAGCAGCGAATGCATCTGGACAGTGTCCTACGAGCAGTACTTC. Its translation is CASSECIWTVSYEQYF. V is TRBV21-1 and J is TRBJ2-7; the listed D gene, TRBD1, was not tested against the DNA. TRBV21-1 is described as a pseudogene. The CDR3 contains 16 residues.

This chain links TRBV20-1 with TRBJ1-2; 7 bases agree with TRBD1. J gave up 9 bases and V 0 bases, and 10 bases lay outside the gene matches. Germline values: CDR1 DFQATT, CDR2 SNEGSKA (reference sequence). The CDR3 has 14 amino acids. The CDR3 loop is CSARDVTGTDRYTF. In DNA, the CDR3 is TGCAGTGCTAGAGATGTAACCGGGACAGACCGCTACACCTTC.

The chain has TRBV3-1 and TRBJ2-5, with D possibly being TRBD2 (6 bases). V lost 5 bases, J lost 4 bases, and 11 bases lay in between. From germline, CDR1 is LGHDT and CDR2 YNNKEL (reference sequence). The CDR3 contains 13 residues. CDR3 DNA sequence: TGTGCCAGCAGCGGAGGGCCACCAGAGACCCAGTACTTC. It specifies CASSGGPPETQYF.

This chain links TRBV12-3 or TRBV12-4 with TRBJ2-3; D is perhaps TRBD1 (6 bases). V lost 3 bases to trimming and J lost 0 bases, with 19 bases between them. This CDR3 is built from 18 residues. DNA for the CDR3: TGTGCCAGCAGTTTGTTTGGGGACACTAGTTCTAGCACAGATACGCAGTATTTT. It encodes CASSLFGDTSSSTDTQYF.

The V call is TRBV6-5, the J call TRBJ2-1, with 9 bases aligning to TRBD2. After removal of 7 bases from V and 9 bases from J, the junction contained 10 bases not matched to a gene. The CDR3 totals 14 residues. Germline assignment: CDR1 MNHEY and CDR2 SVGAGI. The CDR3 reads CASKNSGSSGEQFF. In DNA, the CDR3 is TGTGCCAGCAAGAATAGCGGGAGTTCGGGTGAGCAGTTCTTC.